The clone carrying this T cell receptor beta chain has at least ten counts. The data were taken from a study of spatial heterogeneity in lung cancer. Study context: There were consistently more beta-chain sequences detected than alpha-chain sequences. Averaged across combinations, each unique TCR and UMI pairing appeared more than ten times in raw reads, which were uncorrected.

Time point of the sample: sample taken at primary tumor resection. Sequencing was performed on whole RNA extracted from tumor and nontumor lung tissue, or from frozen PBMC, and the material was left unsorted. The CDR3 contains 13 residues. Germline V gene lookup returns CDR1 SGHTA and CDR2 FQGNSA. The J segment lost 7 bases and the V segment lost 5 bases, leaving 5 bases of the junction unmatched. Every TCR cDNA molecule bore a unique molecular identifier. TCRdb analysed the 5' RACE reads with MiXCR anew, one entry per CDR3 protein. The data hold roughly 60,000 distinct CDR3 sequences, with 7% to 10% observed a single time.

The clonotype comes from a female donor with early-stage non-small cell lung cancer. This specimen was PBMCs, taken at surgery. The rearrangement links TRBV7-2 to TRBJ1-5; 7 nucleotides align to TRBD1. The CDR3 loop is CASSRDRDQPQHF. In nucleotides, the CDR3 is TGTGCCAGCAGCCGAGACAGGGACCAGCCCCAGCATTTT. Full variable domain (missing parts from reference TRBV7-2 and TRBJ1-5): GAGVSQSPSNKVTEKGKDVELRCDPISGHTALYWYRQSLGQGLEFLIYFQGNSAPDKSGLPSDRFSAERTGGSVSTLTIQRTQQEDSAVYLCASSRDRDQPQHFGDGTRLSIL.